The entry below gives a single T cell receptor beta chain sequence along with its context. Vbeta (60) and Jbeta (13) primers were used in the PCR. Generated by immunoSEQ multiplex PCR, the TCRdb table keeps only in-frame clones and is missing some. The table has 150,000 to 200,000 clones, about three quarters seen once. These data come from a study of cytomegalovirus exposure and HLA in healthy donors. V was shortened by 4 bases and J by 4 bases, with 13 bases between the two germline ends. CDR1 and CDR2 from the germline V gene are MNHEY and SMNVEV (reference sequence). The CDR3 is 14 amino acids. Input material: PBMCs. This chain links TRBV27 with TRBJ2-5, with D possibly TRBD2 on 6 matching bases. This clonotype originated in a woman aged 50 to 60 in good health and CMV-seropositive. CDR3 coding DNA: TGTGCCAGCAGTTCGGAGGGCCCTCGAGAGACCCAGTACTTC. This sequence encodes CASSSEGPRETQYF.